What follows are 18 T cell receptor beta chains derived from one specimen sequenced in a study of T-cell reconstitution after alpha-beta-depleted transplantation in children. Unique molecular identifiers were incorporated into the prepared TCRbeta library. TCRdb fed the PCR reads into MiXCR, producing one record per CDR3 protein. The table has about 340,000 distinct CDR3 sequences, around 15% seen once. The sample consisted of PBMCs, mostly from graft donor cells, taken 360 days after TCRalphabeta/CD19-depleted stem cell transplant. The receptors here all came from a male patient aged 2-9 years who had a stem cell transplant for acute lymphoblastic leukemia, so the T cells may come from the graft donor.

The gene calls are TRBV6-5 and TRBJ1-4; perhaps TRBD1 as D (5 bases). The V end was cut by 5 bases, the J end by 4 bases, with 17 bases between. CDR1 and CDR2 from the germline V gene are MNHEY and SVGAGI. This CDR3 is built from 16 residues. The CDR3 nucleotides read TGTGCCAGCAGTCTACTTCCGGGACTGAATAATGAAAAACTGTTTTTT. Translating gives CASSLLPGLNNEKLFF.

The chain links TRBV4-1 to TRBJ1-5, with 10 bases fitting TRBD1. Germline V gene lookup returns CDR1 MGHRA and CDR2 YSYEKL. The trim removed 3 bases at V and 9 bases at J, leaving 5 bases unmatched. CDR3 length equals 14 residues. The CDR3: CASSHPRDRGPQHF. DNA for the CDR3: TGCGCCAGCAGCCACCCCCGGGACAGGGGGCCCCAGCATTTT.

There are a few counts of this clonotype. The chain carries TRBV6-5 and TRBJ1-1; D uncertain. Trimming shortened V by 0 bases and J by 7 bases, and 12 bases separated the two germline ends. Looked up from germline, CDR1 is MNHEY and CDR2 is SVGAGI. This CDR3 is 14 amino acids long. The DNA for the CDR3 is TGTGCCAGCAGTTACTCGAGAGAAACGAATGAAGCTTTCTTT. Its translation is CASSYSRETNEAFF.

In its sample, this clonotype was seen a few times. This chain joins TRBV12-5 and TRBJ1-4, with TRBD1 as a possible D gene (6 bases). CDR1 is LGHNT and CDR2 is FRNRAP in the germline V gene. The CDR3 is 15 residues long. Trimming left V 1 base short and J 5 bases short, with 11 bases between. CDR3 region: CASGLGTVLNEKLFF. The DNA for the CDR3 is TGTGCTAGTGGTTTGGGGACAGTCTTAAATGAAAAACTGTTTTTT.

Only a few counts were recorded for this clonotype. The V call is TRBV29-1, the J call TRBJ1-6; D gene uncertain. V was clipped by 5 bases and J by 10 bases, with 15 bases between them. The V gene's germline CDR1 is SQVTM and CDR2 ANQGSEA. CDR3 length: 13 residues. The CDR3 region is CSVRTDFESPLHF. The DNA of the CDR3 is TGCAGCGTTCGGACGGATTTCGAGTCACCCCTCCACTTT.

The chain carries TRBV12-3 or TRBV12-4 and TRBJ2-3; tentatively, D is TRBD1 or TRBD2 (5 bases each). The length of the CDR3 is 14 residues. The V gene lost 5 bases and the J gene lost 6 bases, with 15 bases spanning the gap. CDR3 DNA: TGTGCCAGCAGTCCCAGGGCCCGAGGGGATACGCAGTATTTT. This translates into CASSPRARGDTQYF.

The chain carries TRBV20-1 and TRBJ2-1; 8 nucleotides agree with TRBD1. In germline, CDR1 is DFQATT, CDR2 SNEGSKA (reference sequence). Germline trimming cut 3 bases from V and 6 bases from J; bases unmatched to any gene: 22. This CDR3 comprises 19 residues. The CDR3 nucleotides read TGCAGTGCTAGGTCGACGGGACAGGAGGATCCATGGAGACTCAATGAGCAGTTCTTC. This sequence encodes CSARSTGQEDPWRLNEQFF.

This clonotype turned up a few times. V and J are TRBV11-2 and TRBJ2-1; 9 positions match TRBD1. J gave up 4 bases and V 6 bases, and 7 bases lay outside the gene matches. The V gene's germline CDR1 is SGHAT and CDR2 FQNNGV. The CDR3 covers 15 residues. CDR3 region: CASRFTGGAYNEQFF. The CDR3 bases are TGTGCCAGCAGATTTACAGGGGGCGCGTACAATGAGCAGTTCTTC.

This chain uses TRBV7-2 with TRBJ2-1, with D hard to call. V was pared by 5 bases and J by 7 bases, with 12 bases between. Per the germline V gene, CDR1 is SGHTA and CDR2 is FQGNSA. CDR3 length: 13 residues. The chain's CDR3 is CASSPSVGNEQFF. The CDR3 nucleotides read TGTGCCAGCAGCCCTTCGGTTGGGAATGAGCAGTTCTTC. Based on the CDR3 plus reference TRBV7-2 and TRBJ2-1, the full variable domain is GAGVSQSPSNKVTEKGKDVELRCDPISGHTALYWYRQSLGQGLEFLIYFQGNSAPDKSGLPSDRFSAERTGGSVSTLTIQRTQQEDSAVYLCASSPSVGNEQFFGPGTRLTVL.

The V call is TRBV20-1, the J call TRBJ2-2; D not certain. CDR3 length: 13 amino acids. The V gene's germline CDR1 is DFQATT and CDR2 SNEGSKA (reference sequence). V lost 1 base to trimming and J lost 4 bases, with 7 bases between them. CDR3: CSARVRLTGELFF. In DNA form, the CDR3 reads TGCAGTGCTAGAGTCCGACTCACCGGGGAGCTGTTTTTT.

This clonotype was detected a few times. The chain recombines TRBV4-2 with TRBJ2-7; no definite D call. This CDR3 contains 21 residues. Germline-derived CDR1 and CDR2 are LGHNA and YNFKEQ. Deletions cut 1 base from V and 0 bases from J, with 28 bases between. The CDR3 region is CASSQAYNRIRGPVGSYEQYF. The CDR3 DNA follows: TGTGCCAGCAGCCAAGCATATAACCGAATCCGTGGACCCGTCGGCTCCTACGAGCAGTACTTC.

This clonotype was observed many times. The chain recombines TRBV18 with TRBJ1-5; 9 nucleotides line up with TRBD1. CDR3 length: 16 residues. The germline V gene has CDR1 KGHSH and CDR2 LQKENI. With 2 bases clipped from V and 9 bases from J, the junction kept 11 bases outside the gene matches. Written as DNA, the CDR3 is TGTGCCAGCTCACCAACCGGGACAGGGCTCAAGTGGCCCCAGCATTTT. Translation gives CASSPTGTGLKWPQHF.

The CDR3 loop is CASSQLRRGGSSNTGELFF. CDR3 nucleotide sequence: TGTGCCAGCAGCCAGCTTAGGAGGGGGGGCTCATCGAACACCGGGGAGCTGTTTTTT. This chain connects TRBV7-8 to TRBJ2-2, with TRBD2 as a possible D gene (7 bases). This CDR3 spans 19 amino acids. Germline CDR1 and CDR2: SGHVS and FQNEAQ. The ends were cut back, 5 bases at V and 0 bases at J, with 22 bases in the middle.

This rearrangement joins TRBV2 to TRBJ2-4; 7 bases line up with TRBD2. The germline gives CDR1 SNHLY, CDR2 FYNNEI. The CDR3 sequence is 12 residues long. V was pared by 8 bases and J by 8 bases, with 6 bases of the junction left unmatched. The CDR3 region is CASGGGVHIQYF. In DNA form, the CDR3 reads TGTGCCAGCGGGGGAGGGGTGCACATTCAGTACTTC.

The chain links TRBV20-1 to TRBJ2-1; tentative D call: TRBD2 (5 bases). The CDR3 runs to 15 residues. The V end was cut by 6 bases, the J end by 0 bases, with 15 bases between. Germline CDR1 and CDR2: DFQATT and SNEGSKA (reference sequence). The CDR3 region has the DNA TGCAGTGCCCGGGGTATATTGAGCTCCTACAATGAGCAGTTCTTC. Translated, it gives CSARGILSSYNEQFF.

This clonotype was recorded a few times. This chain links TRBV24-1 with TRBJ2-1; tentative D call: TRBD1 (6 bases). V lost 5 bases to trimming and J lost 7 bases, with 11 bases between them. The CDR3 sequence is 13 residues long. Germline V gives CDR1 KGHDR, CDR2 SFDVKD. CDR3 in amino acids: CATSATGWNEQFF. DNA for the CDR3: TGTGCCACCAGTGCAACAGGGTGGAATGAGCAGTTCTTC.

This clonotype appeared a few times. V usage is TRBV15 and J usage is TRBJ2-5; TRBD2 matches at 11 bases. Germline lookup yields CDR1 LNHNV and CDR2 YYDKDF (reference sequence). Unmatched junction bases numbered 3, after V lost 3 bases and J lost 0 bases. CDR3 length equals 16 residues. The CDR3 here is CATSSGTSGYQETQYF. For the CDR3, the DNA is TGTGCCACCAGCAGCGGGACTAGCGGTTACCAAGAGACCCAGTACTTC.

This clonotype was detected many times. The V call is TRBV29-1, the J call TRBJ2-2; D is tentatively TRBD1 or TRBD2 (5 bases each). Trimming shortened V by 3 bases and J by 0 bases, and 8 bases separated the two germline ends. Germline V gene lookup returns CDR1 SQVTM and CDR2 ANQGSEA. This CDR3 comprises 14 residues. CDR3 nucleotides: TGCAGCGTTGAGGGACGGCCGAACACCGGGGAGCTGTTTTTT. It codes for CSVEGRPNTGELFF.